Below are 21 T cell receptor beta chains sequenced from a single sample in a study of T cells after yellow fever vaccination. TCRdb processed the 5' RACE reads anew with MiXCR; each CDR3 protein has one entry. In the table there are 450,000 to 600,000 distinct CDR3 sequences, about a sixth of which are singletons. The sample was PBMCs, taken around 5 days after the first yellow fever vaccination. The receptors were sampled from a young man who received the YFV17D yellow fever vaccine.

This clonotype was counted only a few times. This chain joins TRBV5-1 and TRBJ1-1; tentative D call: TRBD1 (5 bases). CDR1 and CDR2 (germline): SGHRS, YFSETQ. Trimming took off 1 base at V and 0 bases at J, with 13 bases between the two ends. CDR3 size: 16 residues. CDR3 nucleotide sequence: TGCGCCAGCAGCTTGTTACAGGCCTCCATGAACACTGAAGCTTTCTTT. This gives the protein CASSLLQASMNTEAFF.

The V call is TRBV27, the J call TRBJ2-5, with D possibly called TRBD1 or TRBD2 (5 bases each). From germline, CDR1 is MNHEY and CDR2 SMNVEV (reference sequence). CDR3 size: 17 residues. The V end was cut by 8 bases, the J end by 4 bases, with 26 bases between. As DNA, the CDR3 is TGTGCCAGCTCCCCAGCCGGGACCTACGACGCCCCAGAGACCCAGTACTTC. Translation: CASSPAGTYDAPETQYF.

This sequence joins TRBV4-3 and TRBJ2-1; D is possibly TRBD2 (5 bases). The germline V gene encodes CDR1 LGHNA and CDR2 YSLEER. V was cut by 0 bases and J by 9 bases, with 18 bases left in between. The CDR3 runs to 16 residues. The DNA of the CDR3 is TGCGCCAGCAGCCAAGAAAGAGGGAAACTAGTGGGTGAGCAGTTCTTC. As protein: CASSQERGKLVGEQFF.

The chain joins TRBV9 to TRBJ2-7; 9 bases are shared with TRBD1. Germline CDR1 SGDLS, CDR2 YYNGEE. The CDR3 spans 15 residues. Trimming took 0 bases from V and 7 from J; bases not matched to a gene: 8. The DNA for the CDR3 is TGTGCCAGCAGCGTAGAGGGGACAGGGTCGAGGGAGCAGTACTTC. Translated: CASSVEGTGSREQYF.

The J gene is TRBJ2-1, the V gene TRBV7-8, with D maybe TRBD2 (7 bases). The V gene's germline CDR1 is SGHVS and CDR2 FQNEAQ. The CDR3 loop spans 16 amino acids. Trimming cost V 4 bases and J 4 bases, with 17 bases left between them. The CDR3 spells CASSSGGLGVYNEQFF. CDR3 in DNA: TGTGCCAGCAGCTCGGGGGGCCTCGGGGTGTACAATGAGCAGTTCTTC.

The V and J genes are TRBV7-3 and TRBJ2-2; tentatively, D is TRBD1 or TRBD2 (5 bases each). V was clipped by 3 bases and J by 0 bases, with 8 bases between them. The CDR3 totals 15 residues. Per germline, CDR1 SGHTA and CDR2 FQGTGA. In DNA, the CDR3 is TGTGCCAGCAGCTTTTCGGGACCGAACACCGGGGAGCTGTTTTTT. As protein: CASSFSGPNTGELFF.

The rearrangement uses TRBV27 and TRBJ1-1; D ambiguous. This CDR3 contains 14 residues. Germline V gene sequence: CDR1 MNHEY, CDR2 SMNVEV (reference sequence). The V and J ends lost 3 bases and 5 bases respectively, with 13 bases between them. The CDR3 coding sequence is TGTGCCAGCAGTTTGCTGGGAAGCGGGACTGAAGCTTTCTTT. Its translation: CASSLLGSGTEAFF.

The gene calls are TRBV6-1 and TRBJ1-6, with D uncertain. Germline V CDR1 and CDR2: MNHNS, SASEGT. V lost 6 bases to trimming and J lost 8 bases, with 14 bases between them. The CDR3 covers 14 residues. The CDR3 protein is CASSNTYKDSPLHF. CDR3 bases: TGTGCCAGCAGCAACACTTATAAGGATTCACCCCTCCACTTT.

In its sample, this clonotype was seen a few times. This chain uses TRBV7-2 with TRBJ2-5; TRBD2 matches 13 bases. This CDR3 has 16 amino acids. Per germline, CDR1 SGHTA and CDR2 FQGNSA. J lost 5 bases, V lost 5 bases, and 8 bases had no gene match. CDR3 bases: TGTGCCAGCAGCCGACTAGCGGGGGGCCGGGGGGAGACCCAGTACTTC. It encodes CASSRLAGGRGETQYF.

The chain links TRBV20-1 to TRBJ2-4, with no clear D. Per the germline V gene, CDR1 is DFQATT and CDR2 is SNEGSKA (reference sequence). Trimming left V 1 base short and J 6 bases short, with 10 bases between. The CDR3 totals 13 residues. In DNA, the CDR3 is TGCAGTGCTAGAGGCGGCAGGTCAAACATTCAGTACTTC. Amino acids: CSARGGRSNIQYF.

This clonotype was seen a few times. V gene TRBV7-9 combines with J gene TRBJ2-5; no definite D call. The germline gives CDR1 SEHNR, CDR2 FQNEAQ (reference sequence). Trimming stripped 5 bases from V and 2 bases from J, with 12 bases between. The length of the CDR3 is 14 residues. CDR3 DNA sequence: TGTGCCAGCAGCACACTACTTTATCAAGAGACCCAGTACTTC. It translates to CASSTLLYQETQYF. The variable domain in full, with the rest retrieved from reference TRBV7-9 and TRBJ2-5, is DTGVSQNPRHKITKRGQNVTFRCDPISEHNRLYWYRQTLGQGPEFLTYFQNEAQLEKSRLLSDRFSAERPKGSFSTLEIQRTEQGDSAMYLCASSTLLYQETQYFGPGTRLLVL.

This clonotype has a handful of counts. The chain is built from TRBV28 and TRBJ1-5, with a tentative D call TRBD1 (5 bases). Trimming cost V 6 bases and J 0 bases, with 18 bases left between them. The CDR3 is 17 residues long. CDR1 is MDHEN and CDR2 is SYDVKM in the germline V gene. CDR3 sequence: CASSRAVGDYSNQPQHF. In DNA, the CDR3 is TGTGCCAGCAGCAGGGCGGTGGGGGATTATAGCAATCAGCCCCAGCATTTT.

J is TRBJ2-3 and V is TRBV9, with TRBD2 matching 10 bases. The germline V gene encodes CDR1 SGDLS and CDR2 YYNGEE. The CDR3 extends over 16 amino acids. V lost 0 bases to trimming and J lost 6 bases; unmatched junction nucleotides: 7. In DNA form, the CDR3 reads TGTGCCAGCAGCGTAGATGCTAGCGGGGGCGGGGATACGCAGTATTTT. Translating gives CASSVDASGGGDTQYF.

The CDR3 nucleotides read TGTGCCAGCAGTTCCCAGGGTAATCCAAACACCATATATTTT. Its protein product is CASSSQGNPNTIYF. The chain combines TRBV27 with TRBJ1-3; D is perhaps TRBD1 (5 bases). Germline V gene sequence: CDR1 MNHEY, CDR2 SMNVEV (reference sequence). The CDR3 is made up of 14 amino acids. V lost 4 bases to trimming and J lost 6 bases, with 13 bases between them.

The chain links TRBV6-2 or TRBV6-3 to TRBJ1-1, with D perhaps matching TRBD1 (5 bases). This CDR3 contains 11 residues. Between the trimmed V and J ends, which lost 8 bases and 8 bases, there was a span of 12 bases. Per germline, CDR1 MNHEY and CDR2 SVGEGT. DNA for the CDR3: TGTGCCAGCGGGGCGTTAGGGGAAGCTTTCTTT. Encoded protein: CASGALGEAFF.

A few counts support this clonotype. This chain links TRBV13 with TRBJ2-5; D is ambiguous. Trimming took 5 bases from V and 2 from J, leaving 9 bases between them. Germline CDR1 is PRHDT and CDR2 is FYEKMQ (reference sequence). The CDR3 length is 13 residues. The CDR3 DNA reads TGTGCCAGCAGCACCCGGGTTCAAGAGACCCAGTACTTC. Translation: CASSTRVQETQYF.

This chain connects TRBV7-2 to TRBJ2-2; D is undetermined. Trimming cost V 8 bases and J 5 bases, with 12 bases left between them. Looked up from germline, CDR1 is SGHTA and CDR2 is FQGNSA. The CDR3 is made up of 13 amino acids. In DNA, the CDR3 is TGTGCCAGCGCCGGGCAGCTTACCGGGGAGCTGTTTTTT. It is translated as CASAGQLTGELFF.

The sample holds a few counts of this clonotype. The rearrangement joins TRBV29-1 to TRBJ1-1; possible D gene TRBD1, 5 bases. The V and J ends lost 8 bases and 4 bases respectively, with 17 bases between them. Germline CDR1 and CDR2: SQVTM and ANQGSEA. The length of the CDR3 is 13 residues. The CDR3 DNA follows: TGCAGCCTTAAGTGGGCCGGGACCACTGAAGCTTTCTTT. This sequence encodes CSLKWAGTTEAFF. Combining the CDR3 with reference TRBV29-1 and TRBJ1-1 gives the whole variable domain SAVISQKPSRDICQRGTSLTIQCQVDSQVTMMFWYRQQPGQSLTLIATANQGSEATYESGFVIDKFPISRPNLTFSTLTVSNMSPEDSSIYLCSLKWAGTTEAFFGQGTRLTVV.

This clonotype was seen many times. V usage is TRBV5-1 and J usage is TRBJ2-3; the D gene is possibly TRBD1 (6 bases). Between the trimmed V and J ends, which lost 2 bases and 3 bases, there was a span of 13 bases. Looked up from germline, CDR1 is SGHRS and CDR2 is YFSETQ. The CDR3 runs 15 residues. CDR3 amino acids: CASSFSLGGTDTQYF. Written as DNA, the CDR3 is TGCGCCAGCAGCTTTAGTCTAGGGGGAACAGATACGCAGTATTTT.

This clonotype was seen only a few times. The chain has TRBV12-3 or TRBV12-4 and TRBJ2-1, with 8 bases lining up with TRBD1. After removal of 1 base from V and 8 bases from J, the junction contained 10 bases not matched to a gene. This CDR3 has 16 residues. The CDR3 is CASSLGRRGREDEQFF. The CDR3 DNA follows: TGTGCCAGCAGTTTAGGGCGCAGGGGGCGCGAGGATGAGCAGTTCTTC.

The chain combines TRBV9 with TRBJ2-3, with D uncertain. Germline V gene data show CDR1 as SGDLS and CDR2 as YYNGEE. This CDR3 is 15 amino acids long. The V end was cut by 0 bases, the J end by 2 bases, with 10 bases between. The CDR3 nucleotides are TGTGCCAGCAGCGTAGCTCACGGTCACACAGATACGCAGTATTTT. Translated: CASSVAHGHTDTQYF.